The 28 T cell receptor beta chains reported below all come from one sample, sequenced in a study of response to subunit inactivated influenza vaccine. TCRdb analysed the RT-PCR reads with MiXCR anew, one entry per CDR3 protein. The sample yields some 800,000 distinct CDR3 sequences, around 20% seen once. Here the sequenced sample was PBMCs from blood, taken 5 to 6 days after vaccination. The receptors come from a man between 45 and 60 years old who received an inactivated influenza vaccine.

In this sample, this clonotype turned up many times. V usage is TRBV20-1 and J usage is TRBJ2-1; 13 nucleotides match TRBD2. Germline CDR1 DFQATT, CDR2 SNEGSKA (reference sequence). The CDR3 runs 18 residues. V shed 2 bases, J shed 3 bases, and the junction held 10 bases outside the gene matches. The CDR3 sequence: CSARPGLAGQKNYNEQFF. CDR3 in DNA: TGCAGTGCTAGACCGGGACTAGCGGGACAGAAAAACTACAATGAGCAGTTCTTC.

This clonotype was seen a handful of times. The rearrangement links TRBV6-1 to TRBJ2-2; TRBD2 matches at 9 bases. Germline V CDR1 and CDR2: MNHNS, SASEGT. CDR3 size: 16 residues. V lost 7 bases, J lost 1 base, and 7 bases stayed unmatched. The CDR3 loop is CASTLALAGNTGELFF. In nucleotides, the CDR3 is TGTGCCAGCACATTGGCACTAGCGGGGAACACCGGGGAGCTGTTTTTT.

This clonotype has only a few counts. This chain links TRBV12-3 or TRBV12-4 with TRBJ2-3; 7 positions match TRBD2. The V segment lost 3 bases and the J segment 2 bases; nucleotides outside the gene matches: 8. The CDR3 sequence is 16 residues long. The CDR3 DNA reads as TGTGCCAGCAGTTTCGGACTAGGACTTTTCACAGATACGCAGTATTTT. It encodes CASSFGLGLFTDTQYF.

This clonotype turned up a few times. The chain is built from TRBV27 and TRBJ2-7, with 9 nucleotides matching TRBD2. The ends lost 6 bases at V and 3 bases at J; junction bases unmatched: 3. Germline CDR1 reads MNHEY; CDR2 reads SMNVEV (reference sequence). The CDR3 is 13 amino acids. The DNA for the CDR3 is TGTGCCAGCAGGGGTAGCGGGGGCTACGAGCAGTACTTC. Amino acids: CASRGSGGYEQYF.

The chain recombines TRBV29-1 with TRBJ2-7; possibly TRBD2 for D (6 bases). V lost 2 bases to trimming and J lost 2 bases, with 16 bases between them. The germline gives CDR1 SQVTM, CDR2 ANQGSEA. This CDR3 is 15 amino acids long. CDR3: CSVETAGLFTYEQYF. CDR3 DNA sequence: TGCAGCGTTGAAACTGCGGGACTCTTCACCTACGAGCAGTACTTC.

Comments on this clonotype: Possible read error: a much larger clone is one base away. CDR3 DNA sequence: TGCGCCAGCAGCTCCGTGACAGGGTCGTTCTTCTACGAGCAGTACTTC. Residues: CASSSVTGSFFYEQYF. The chain employs TRBV5-1 and TRBJ2-7, with 7 positions matching TRBD1. Germline trimming cut 3 bases from V and 3 bases from J; bases unmatched to any gene: 12. Germline assignment: CDR1 SGHRS and CDR2 YFSETQ. The length of the CDR3 is 16 residues.

This clonotype was counted a few times. This chain joins TRBV20-1 and TRBJ2-2; perhaps TRBD1 as D (6 bases). Trimming removed 6 bases at V and 1 base at J, with 9 bases between. This CDR3 is 13 amino acids long. The V gene's germline CDR1 is DFQATT and CDR2 SNEGSKA (reference sequence). The CDR3 loop is CSAGQKNTGELFF. DNA of the CDR3: TGCAGTGCCGGACAGAAGAACACCGGGGAGCTGTTTTTT.

The rearrangement joins TRBV20-1 to TRBJ2-2; D might be TRBD2 (6 bases). Trimming pared 1 base from V and 0 bases from J, leaving 12 bases between. Germline V lookup: CDR1 DFQATT, CDR2 SNEGSKA (reference sequence). CDR3 length equals 16 residues. The chain's CDR3 is CSARGPGLANTGELFF. The CDR3 bases are TGCAGTGCTAGAGGGCCGGGACTGGCGAACACCGGGGAGCTGTTTTTT.

The chain uses TRBV15 and TRBJ2-5, with 12 bases that match TRBD2. The germline CDR1 and CDR2 sequences are LNHNV and YYDKDF (reference sequence). This CDR3 comprises 16 residues. J gave up 7 bases and V 9 bases, and 15 bases lay outside the gene matches. The CDR3: CATSSWTSGAEGTQYF. CDR3 nucleotide sequence: TGTGCCACGAGTTCGTGGACTAGCGGGGCTGAAGGGACCCAGTACTTC.

The chain recombines TRBV6-2 or TRBV6-3 with TRBJ2-7; maybe TRBD2 (6 bases). Germline CDR1 is MNHEY and CDR2 is SVGEGT. The germline V and J ends were trimmed by 2 bases and 1 base, with 18 bases remaining between them. This CDR3 spans 17 amino acids. The CDR3 sequence: CASSYNAGLRLSYEQYF. In DNA, the CDR3 is TGTGCCAGCAGTTACAACGCGGGATTACGACTTTCCTACGAGCAGTACTTC.

This sequence joins TRBV12-3 or TRBV12-4 and TRBJ1-6; a possible D gene is TRBD1 (6 bases). Trimming removed 4 bases at V and 6 bases at J, with 13 bases between. CDR3 length: 15 amino acids. CDR3 protein: CASSYDRSRNSPLHF. CDR3 DNA sequence: TGTGCCAGCAGTTACGACAGGAGCCGTAATTCACCCCTCCACTTT.

J is TRBJ2-1 and V is TRBV7-3; perhaps D is TRBD1 or TRBD2 (5 bases each). Germline V gene data show CDR1 as SGHTA and CDR2 as FQGTGA. The CDR3 is made up of 14 amino acids. V was shortened by 6 bases and J by 7 bases, with 16 bases between the two germline ends. The CDR3 loop reads CASSLSGRRNEQFF. CDR3 DNA: TGTGCCAGCAGTTTATCGGGACGCCGAAATGAGCAGTTCTTC.

The rearrangement links TRBV12-3 or TRBV12-4 to TRBJ2-7; TRBD1 agrees at 8 bases. The J segment lost 4 bases and the V segment lost 6 bases, leaving 5 bases of the junction unmatched. This CDR3 is 13 amino acids long. CDR3 residues: CASRTGVRYEQYF. CDR3 DNA: TGTGCCAGCAGGACAGGGGTCAGGTACGAGCAGTACTTC.

This clonotype appeared a few times. The chain carries TRBV12-3 or TRBV12-4 and TRBJ2-3; 14 bases are shared with TRBD2. CDR3 length: 15 amino acids. V was pared by 6 bases and J by 8 bases, with 7 bases of the junction left unmatched. In DNA, the CDR3 is TGTGCCAGCAGACGGGGACTAGCGGGAGACGGTACGCAGTATTTT. Protein product: CASRRGLAGDGTQYF.

V usage is TRBV5-4 and J usage is TRBJ2-3; D not certain. V lost 1 base and J 4 bases, leaving 16 bases between the germline ends. Germline assignment: CDR1 SGHNT and CDR2 YYREEE (reference sequence). The CDR3 spans 16 residues. CDR3 in DNA: TGTGCCAGCAGCTTGTCTATCACGCCTAAGGCAGATACGCAGTATTTT. Its translation is CASSLSITPKADTQYF.

The V and J genes are TRBV10-3 and TRBJ2-4; a weak D match, TRBD1 (5 bases). The ends were cut back, 9 bases at V and 5 bases at J, with 11 bases in the middle. The CDR3 spans 12 residues. Per germline, CDR1 ENHRY and CDR2 SYGVKD. DNA of the CDR3: TGTGCCATACGGACAAGTGAAAACATTCAGTACTTC. Its protein is CAIRTSENIQYF.

Many counts were recorded for this clonotype. The V gene is TRBV20-1, the J gene TRBJ2-7, with 9 bases identical to TRBD1. Trimming at V came to 3 bases and at J to 3 bases, leaving 6 bases not matched to a gene. The germline CDR1 and CDR2 sequences are DFQATT and SNEGSKA (reference sequence). CDR3 size: 14 residues. The CDR3 nucleotides are TGCAGTGCTAGTCCCGGGACAGGGAACTACGAGCAGTACTTC. Its translation is CSASPGTGNYEQYF.

The genes are TRBV12-3 or TRBV12-4 and TRBJ1-1; D gene ambiguous. V was shortened by 5 bases and J by 2 bases, with 15 bases between the two germline ends. The CDR3 consists of 15 residues. In nucleotides, the CDR3 is TGTGCCAGCAGTCCCACGTTAGGCCCAAACACTGAAGCTTTCTTT. Translating gives CASSPTLGPNTEAFF.

In this sample, this clonotype turned up many times. This chain links TRBV12-3 or TRBV12-4 with TRBJ2-7; TRBD2 agrees at 7 bases. The CDR3 covers 15 residues. The V segment lost 6 bases and the J segment 3 bases; nucleotides outside the gene matches: 11. For the CDR3, the DNA is TGTGCCAGCAGCCAAACTTCGACTAGCAGCTACGAGCAGTACTTC. Encoded protein: CASSQTSTSSYEQYF.

This clonotype was detected only a few times. The chain uses TRBV28 and TRBJ2-7; D uncertain. The CDR3 covers 12 residues. Trimming pared 4 bases from V and 8 bases from J, leaving 12 bases between. Germline V gene lookup returns CDR1 MDHEN and CDR2 SYDVKM. CDR3: CASSSSTTKQYF. The CDR3 DNA reads as TGTGCCAGCAGTTCTTCTACTACGAAGCAGTACTTC.

This chain connects TRBV12-3 or TRBV12-4 to TRBJ2-3; a possible D gene is TRBD1 (6 bases). V was shortened by 7 bases and J by 4 bases, with 21 bases between the two germline ends. The CDR3 consists of 16 residues. The chain's CDR3 is CASTPRPPKGADTQYF. The CDR3 DNA sequence: TGTGCCAGCACTCCCCGCCCCCCGAAGGGGGCAGATACGCAGTATTTT.

This clonotype was observed a few times. J is TRBJ2-3 and V is TRBV20-1; no clear D. Germline loops: CDR1 DFQATT, CDR2 SNEGSKA (reference sequence). This CDR3 comprises 12 residues. V dropped 0 bases and J dropped 7 bases, with 8 bases sitting between them. The chain's CDR3 is CSARDPANTQYF. The CDR3 nucleotides are TGCAGTGCTAGAGATCCGGCTAATACGCAGTATTTT.

This clonotype came up many times. The V and J genes are TRBV20-1 and TRBJ2-5, with TRBD2 matching 9 bases. Trimming cost V 1 base and J 6 bases; bases outside gene matches: 6. The CDR3 extends over 14 amino acids. Looked up from germline, CDR1 is DFQATT and CDR2 is SNEGSKA (reference sequence). The CDR3 DNA reads as TGCAGTGCTAGAGCAGATAGCGGGAGAAAGACCCAGTACTTC. Its protein product is CSARADSGRKTQYF.

Only a few counts were recorded for this clonotype. The gene calls are TRBV6-5 and TRBJ2-7; TRBD2 aligns across 7 bases. The trim removed 8 bases at V and 7 bases at J, leaving 8 bases unmatched. From germline, CDR1 is MNHEY and CDR2 SVGAGI. The CDR3 has 12 amino acids. CDR3 sequence: CASGQRGREQYF. The CDR3 DNA reads TGTGCCAGCGGCCAGCGGGGAAGGGAGCAGTACTTC.

The chain combines TRBV4-1 with TRBJ1-2; 9 nucleotides line up with TRBD1. V gave up 4 bases and J gave up 3 bases; unmatched junction bases: 12. CDR1 and CDR2 (germline): MGHRA, YSYEKL. CDR3 size: 17 residues. The CDR3 is CASSPFNRGLVDYGYTF. CDR3 bases: TGCGCCAGCAGCCCCTTCAACAGGGGGCTAGTGGACTATGGCTACACCTTC.

This sequence joins TRBV6-2 or TRBV6-3 and TRBJ2-1; D is perhaps TRBD1 (5 bases). CDR1 is MNHEY and CDR2 is SVGEGT in the germline V gene. V was pared by 3 bases and J by 6 bases, with 15 bases between. The CDR3 has 15 amino acids. The DNA of the CDR3 is TGTGCCAGCAGTTATAGGTCAGGGTGGGGCAATGAGCAGTTCTTC. It specifies CASSYRSGWGNEQFF.

This chain links TRBV6-2 or TRBV6-3 with TRBJ1-6, with 7 nucleotides matching TRBD1. The ends lost 11 bases at V and 4 bases at J; junction bases unmatched: 8. Germline assignment: CDR1 MNHEY and CDR2 SVGEGT. This CDR3 has 14 residues. The CDR3, as DNA: TGTGCCGGAAGACAGGGAGGTTATAATTCACCCCTCCACTTT. Its translation: CAGRQGGYNSPLHF.

This clonotype was seen only a few times. The V and J genes are TRBV11-2 and TRBJ2-3, with 7 bases lining up with TRBD2. Germline assignment: CDR1 SGHAT and CDR2 FQNNGV. The CDR3 consists of 15 residues. The V segment lost 1 base and the J segment 5 bases; nucleotides outside the gene matches: 6. CDR3 nucleotides: TGTGCCAGCAGCTTAGTTGCGGGAGCGGTAGATACGCAGTATTTT. This translates into CASSLVAGAVDTQYF.